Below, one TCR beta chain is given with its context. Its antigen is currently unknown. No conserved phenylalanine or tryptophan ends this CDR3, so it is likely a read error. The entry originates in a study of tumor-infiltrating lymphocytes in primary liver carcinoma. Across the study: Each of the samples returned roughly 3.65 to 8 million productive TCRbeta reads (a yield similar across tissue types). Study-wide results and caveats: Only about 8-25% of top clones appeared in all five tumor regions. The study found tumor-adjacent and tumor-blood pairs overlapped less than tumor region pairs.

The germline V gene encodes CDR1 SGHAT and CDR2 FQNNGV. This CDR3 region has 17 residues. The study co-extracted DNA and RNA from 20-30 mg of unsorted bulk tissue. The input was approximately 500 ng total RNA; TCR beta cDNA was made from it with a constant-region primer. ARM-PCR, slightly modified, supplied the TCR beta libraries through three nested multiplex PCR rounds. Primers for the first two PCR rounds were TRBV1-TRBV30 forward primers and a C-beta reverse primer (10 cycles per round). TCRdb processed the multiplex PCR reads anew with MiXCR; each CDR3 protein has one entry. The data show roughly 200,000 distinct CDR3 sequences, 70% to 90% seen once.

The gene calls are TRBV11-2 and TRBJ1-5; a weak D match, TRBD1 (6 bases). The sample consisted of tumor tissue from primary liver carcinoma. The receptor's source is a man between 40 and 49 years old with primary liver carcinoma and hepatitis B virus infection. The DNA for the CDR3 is TGTGCTAGCAGCTTAGTAGGGGTAACAGGGAGCAATCAGCACCAGCATTCT. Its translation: CASSLVGVTGSNQHQHS.